This T cell receptor (beta chain) is from a study of beta chain features in type 1 diabetes. General study findings and limits: Sequencing used cDNA, and cells with high TCR expression could therefore be over-represented. In comparison with healthy donors, patients had naive, central memory and Treg TCRB repertoires that appeared more similar. Moderate but significant shortening of TCRB CDR3s was recorded in all four CD4+ subsets from Type 1 diabetes patients.

The authors reverse transcribed all of the isolated RNA, so sequencing captured expressed TCRB transcripts. Clones were sequenced by immunoSEQ multiplex PCR, and TCRdb holds only the in-frame ones, with some missing. The data hold fewer than 300,000 clones, with approximately 10% observed a single time. In regard to this clone: Its antigen is not known.

Germline V gene lookup returns CDR1 SNHLY and CDR2 FYNNEI. The V end lost 8 bases, the J end lost 2 bases, and 10 bases lay between the germline ends. The CDR3 loop spans 12 amino acids. The sequenced material came from naive CD4+ T cells from blood. J is TRBJ2-7 and V is TRBV2; D perhaps matches TRBD1 (6 bases). This receptor was identified in a man younger than 45 with type 1 diabetes. Here the CDR3 reads CASGQSTYEQYF. Written as DNA, the CDR3 is TGTGCCAGCGGACAGTCGACCTACGAGCAGTACTTC.